The 31 T cell receptor beta chains presented below share a single source sample, sequenced in a study of blood T cell repertoires in COVID-19. Profiled with immunoSEQ multiplex PCR; TCRdb holds only in-frame clones, not every one. The data hold nearly 200,000 clones, with 84% observed a single time. The sample was peripheral blood. The source of these receptors is a woman in her seventies with active or convalescent COVID-19.

V gene TRBV27 combines with J gene TRBJ1-5; D is possibly TRBD1 (5 bases). The CDR3 has 14 residues. Germline V lookup: CDR1 MNHEY, CDR2 SMNVEV (reference sequence). V shed 3 bases and J shed 6 bases, with 12 bases lying between them. The CDR3 DNA reads TGTGCCAGCAGTTTGCGGGGGAGGTTTCAGCCCCAGCATTTT. Translating it yields CASSLRGRFQPQHF.

This clone has a single count. At one end the junction does not follow the germline gene, possibly because of a read error. The J gene is TRBJ2-7, the V gene TRBV3-1 (or the pseudogene TRBV3-2); D unclear. CDR3 length: 8 residues. Germline lookup yields CDR1 LGHDT and CDR2 YNNKEL (reference sequence). As DNA, the CDR3 is TGTGCCAGCAGCCAAGATCTGTTC. Its translation: CASSQDLF.

The V gene is TRBV3-1 (or the pseudogene TRBV3-2), the J gene TRBJ2-7; TRBD2 matches at 9 bases. Germline CDR1 LGHDT, CDR2 YNNKEL (reference sequence). Trimming took 4 bases from V and 3 from J; bases not matched to a gene: 13. This CDR3 region has 17 residues. CDR3 nucleotides: TGTGCCAGCAGCCCCAGCGGTTTAGCGGGAGCAATCTACGAGCAGTACTTC. Its translation is CASSPSGLAGAIYEQYF.

This CDR3 reads CASSMGQGSGELFF. CDR3 nucleotide sequence: TGCGCCAGCAGCATGGGACAGGGCTCCGGGGAGCTGTTTTTT. The chain is built from TRBV5-1 and TRBJ2-2, with 9 bases fitting TRBD1. With V trimmed by 4 bases and J by 6 bases, 4 bases remained unmatched. CDR3 size: 14 residues. Germline V gene sequence: CDR1 SGHRS, CDR2 YFSETQ.

The J gene is TRBJ2-7, the V gene TRBV6-5, with TRBD1 identical over 8 bases. This CDR3 spans 13 amino acids. The germline gives CDR1 MNHEY, CDR2 SVGAGI. V trimming: 6 bases; J trimming: 3 bases; junction bases outside the gene matches: 4. CDR3: CASSGTGSYEQYF. Written as DNA, the CDR3 is TGTGCCAGCAGCGGGACAGGTAGCTACGAGCAGTACTTC.

The J gene is TRBJ1-2, the V gene TRBV6-5, with D maybe TRBD1 (6 bases). Trimming cost V 6 bases and J 4 bases, with 12 bases left between them. CDR3 length equals 13 residues. Germline-derived CDR1 and CDR2 are MNHEY and SVGAGI. CDR3 in DNA: TGTGCCAGCAGCAAACAGGGTGGCTATGGCTACACCTTC. Translated, it gives CASSKQGGYGYTF.

The chain combines TRBV5-8 with TRBJ2-1; 9 bases line up with TRBD2. CDR3 length: 17 amino acids. After removal of 3 bases from V and 6 bases from J, the junction contained 13 bases not matched to a gene. In germline, CDR1 is SGHTS, CDR2 YDEGEE. CDR3 loop: CASSSGLARGGGNEQFF. The CDR3 nucleotides read TGTGCCAGCAGCTCGGGACTAGCCAGAGGGGGAGGCAATGAGCAGTTCTTC.

The rearrangement joins TRBV28 to TRBJ2-2; 9 bases match TRBD1. This CDR3 has 14 residues. V trimming: 9 bases; J trimming: 2 bases; junction bases outside the gene matches: 4. Germline V CDR1 and CDR2: MDHEN, SYDVKM. The CDR3 bases are TGTGCCAGTCGGGACAGGGTAAACACCGGGGAGCTGTTTTTT. As protein: CASRDRVNTGELFF.

The genes are TRBV28 and TRBJ1-3; 8 nucleotides match TRBD1. Germline V gives CDR1 MDHEN, CDR2 SYDVKM. V gave up 4 bases and J gave up 2 bases; unmatched junction bases: 4. The CDR3 is 15 residues long. The CDR3 sequence: CASSSPGGTGNTIYF. The CDR3 DNA is TGTGCCAGCAGTTCCCCAGGGGGCACTGGAAACACCATATATTTT.

The V call is TRBV9, the J call TRBJ2-5; 9 nucleotides align to TRBD2. In germline, CDR1 is SGDLS, CDR2 YYNGEE. The CDR3 has 15 amino acids. Unmatched junction bases numbered 8, after V lost 6 bases and J lost 2 bases. CDR3 region: CASTVGGREQETQYF. CDR3 in DNA: TGTGCCAGCACGGTGGGCGGGAGGGAGCAAGAGACCCAGTACTTC.

V usage is TRBV3-1 (or the pseudogene TRBV3-2) and J usage is TRBJ2-2; the D is unclear. Trimming took off 0 bases at V and 0 bases at J, with 11 bases between the two ends. Per germline, CDR1 LGHDT and CDR2 YNNKEL (reference sequence). This CDR3 comprises 17 residues. Here the CDR3 reads CASSQESTNSNTGELFF. CDR3 sequence (DNA): TGTGCCAGCAGCCAAGAATCCACCAACTCGAACACCGGGGAGCTGTTTTTT.

This chain joins TRBV2 and TRBJ2-5, with TRBD2 identical over 8 bases. CDR1 and CDR2 (germline): SNHLY, FYNNEI. V lost 7 bases to trimming and J lost 1 base; unmatched junction nucleotides: 8. The CDR3 contains 15 residues. The CDR3 sequence: CASTAQGTSQETQYF. In DNA form, the CDR3 reads TGTGCCAGCACGGCCCAAGGGACTAGCCAAGAGACCCAGTACTTC.

By sample share, this clone is medium-sized. Here the CDR3 reads CASSAHLGGGSDTQYF. DNA of the CDR3: TGTGCCAGCAGTGCCCACCTGGGAGGGGGGTCAGATACGCAGTATTTT. This rearrangement joins TRBV6-4 to TRBJ2-3, with D perhaps TRBD2 (7 bases). Trimming removed 4 bases from V and 4 bases from J, with 18 bases in between. Germline V gives CDR1 MRHNA, CDR2 SNTAGT. The CDR3 covers 16 residues.

The J gene is TRBJ2-1, the V gene TRBV7-3; D perhaps matches TRBD2 (7 bases). Trimming took off 2 bases at V and 7 bases at J, with 12 bases between the two ends. Germline lookup yields CDR1 SGHTA and CDR2 FQGTGA. The CDR3 covers 14 residues. CDR3 nucleotides: TGTGCCAGCAGCTTAGCCGGGGGGCGGAATGAGCAGTTCTTC. It codes for CASSLAGGRNEQFF.

This chain links TRBV30 with TRBJ2-1; TRBD1 agrees at 10 bases. The CDR3 totals 15 residues. Trimming removed 0 bases from V and 7 bases from J; junction bases left unmatched: 6. CDR1 and CDR2 (germline): GTSNPN, SVGIG (reference sequence). The CDR3 sequence is CAWSVRDRGRNEQFF. The CDR3 region has the DNA TGTGCCTGGAGTGTCAGGGACAGGGGTAGGAATGAGCAGTTCTTC.

This clone was detected only a few times. A read error may produce the germline difference seen at one junction end. The rearrangement uses TRBV7-9 and TRBJ2-1, with TRBD1 identical over 11 bases. CDR1 and CDR2 (germline): SEHNR, FQNEAQ (reference sequence). The length of the CDR3 is 15 residues. Written as DNA, the CDR3 is TGTGCCAGCAGCGCCGGGACAGGGGGGCTCAATCAGCAGTTCTTC. Protein sequence: CASSAGTGGLNQQFF.

V and J are TRBV6-6 and TRBJ1-6, with a tentative D call TRBD1 (6 bases). Germline V gene data show CDR1 as MNHNY and CDR2 as SVGAGI (reference sequence). CDR3 length: 16 residues. The V end was cut by 5 bases, the J end by 6 bases, with 17 bases between. The DNA for the CDR3 is TGTGCCAGCAGTACCAAGACAGGTCCGACTAATTCACCCCTCCACTTT. Protein sequence: CASSTKTGPTNSPLHF.

This chain connects TRBV3-1 (or the pseudogene TRBV3-2) to TRBJ2-7; 8 bases are a match to TRBD2. Germline values: CDR1 LGHDT, CDR2 YNNKEL (reference sequence). After removal of 4 bases from V and 1 base from J, the junction contained 6 bases not matched to a gene. The CDR3 spans 15 residues. The CDR3 loop is CASSRGLALSYEQYF. The CDR3 bases are TGTGCCAGCAGCCGTGGACTAGCACTGTCCTACGAGCAGTACTTC.

The rearrangement uses TRBV7-6 and TRBJ2-1; perhaps TRBD2 as D (6 bases). Germline V gene lookup returns CDR1 SGHVS and CDR2 FNYEAQ. The CDR3 has 14 amino acids. V lost 3 bases and J 7 bases, leaving 13 bases between the germline ends. The CDR3: CASSFSGLANEQFF. In DNA form, the CDR3 reads TGTGCCAGCAGCTTCAGCGGGCTAGCTAATGAGCAGTTCTTC.

The CDR3 DNA reads TGTGCCAGTAGGGGGGGACAGGGTCAAACCGGGGAGCTGTTTTTT. Residues: CASRGGQGQTGELFF. The chain recombines TRBV19 with TRBJ2-2; 9 bases fit TRBD1. Per the germline V gene, CDR1 is LNHDA and CDR2 is SQIVND (reference sequence). The V gene end was trimmed by 6 bases and the J gene end by 5 bases; junction bases not matched to a gene: 7. The CDR3 loop spans 15 amino acids.

V is TRBV19 and J is TRBJ1-1, with 9 positions matching TRBD1. There are 14 residues in the CDR3. Germline CDR1 is LNHDA and CDR2 is SQIVND (reference sequence). Losses at the gene ends were 5 bases for V and 5 bases for J; bases not matched to a gene: 6. The chain's CDR3 is CASSPTGGRTEAFF. The CDR3 DNA sequence: TGTGCCAGTAGTCCTACAGGGGGCAGGACTGAAGCTTTCTTT.

This chain uses TRBV6-4 with TRBJ2-1; 9 nucleotides line up with TRBD2. The germline gives CDR1 MRHNA, CDR2 SNTAGT. The trim removed 7 bases at V and 5 bases at J, leaving 12 bases unmatched. The CDR3 contains 16 residues. The CDR3 bases are TGTGCCAGCAAGGCTAGCGGGAAAAGGGTTGACAATGAGCAGTTCTTC. The encoded protein is CASKASGKRVDNEQFF.

DNA for the CDR3: TGCGCCAGCAGCTTAGGGGGCCCGGGTTACCAAGAGACCCAGTACTTC. Encoded protein: CASSLGGPGYQETQYF. This sequence joins TRBV5-1 and TRBJ2-5, with 7 bases that match TRBD1. J lost 0 bases, V lost 2 bases, and 7 bases had no gene match. The CDR3 loop spans 16 amino acids. Germline values: CDR1 SGHRS, CDR2 YFSETQ. Variable domain in full (rest from reference TRBV5-1 and TRBJ2-5): KAGVTQTPRYLIKTRGQQVTLSCSPISGHRSVSWYQQTPGQGLQFLFEYFSETQRNKGNFPGRFSGRQFSNSRSEMNVSTLELGDSALYLCASSLGGPGYQETQYFGPGTRLLVL.

The V call is TRBV18, the J call TRBJ2-1; 13 bases match TRBD2. J was trimmed by 2 bases and V by 3 bases; bases with no gene match: 4. The CDR3 runs 17 residues. Germline assignment: CDR1 KGHSH and CDR2 LQKENI. As DNA, the CDR3 is TGTGCCAGCTCACCCCGCGGACTAGCGGGGGCCTACAATGAGCAGTTCTTC. Translating gives CASSPRGLAGAYNEQFF.

The gene calls are TRBV15 and TRBJ2-3, with 9 bases matching TRBD2. The CDR3 extends over 17 amino acids. Germline-derived CDR1 and CDR2 are LNHNV and YYDKDF (reference sequence). V was clipped by 0 bases and J by 4 bases; unmatched bases: 8. The CDR3 DNA is TGTGCCACCAGCAGAGACAGAGGGACTAGCAGGTCAGATACGCAGTATTTT. Translating it yields CATSRDRGTSRSDTQYF.

The rearrangement joins TRBV27 to TRBJ2-3, with D unclear. The CDR3 is 15 residues long. Between the trimmed V and J ends, which lost 1 base and 5 bases, there was a span of 13 bases. Germline CDR1 reads MNHEY; CDR2 reads SMNVEV (reference sequence). The CDR3 reads CASSLWPSPRDTQYF. The CDR3 region has the DNA TGTGCCAGCAGTTTATGGCCCTCACCACGAGATACGCAGTATTTT.

The rearrangement uses TRBV28 and TRBJ1-2, with D perhaps TRBD1 (5 bases). V lost 3 bases, J lost 0 bases, and 17 bases lay in between. The CDR3 is 17 amino acids. Germline V gene lookup returns CDR1 MDHEN and CDR2 SYDVKM. CDR3 DNA sequence: TGTGCCAGCAGTTTGCTGGGCCGGGGGTCAACTAACTATGGCTACACCTTC. This encodes CASSLLGRGSTNYGYTF.

The rearrangement links TRBV1 to TRBJ1-5; TRBD1, the table's D call, lacks a check against the DNA. TRBV1 is assigned pseudogene status. The CDR3 sequence is 19 residues long. The DNA of the CDR3 is TGCACCAGCAGCCCACTCTCGGCCCGTAGGGGGCGCGGGATTCAGCCCCAGCATTTT. It translates to CTSSPLSARRGRGIQPQHF.

This rearrangement joins TRBV5-1 to TRBJ1-2; D possibly corresponds to TRBD1 (5 bases). The V and J ends lost 4 bases and 5 bases respectively, with 15 bases between them. The CDR3 has 14 amino acids. In germline, CDR1 is SGHRS, CDR2 YFSETQ. CDR3 in amino acids: CASSPDSTSYGYTF. The CDR3 bases are TGCGCCAGCAGCCCCGACAGCACCTCATATGGCTACACCTTC.

This clone was seen more than once but under ten times. This chain links TRBV19 with TRBJ1-1; tentative D call: TRBD1 (6 bases). CDR3 size: 16 residues. The ends were cut back, 9 bases at V and 2 bases at J, with 22 bases in the middle. Germline values: CDR1 LNHDA, CDR2 SQIVND (reference sequence). The CDR3 is CASDRGGNRVNTEAFF. The CDR3 DNA follows: TGTGCCAGCGATAGGGGGGGGAACAGGGTAAACACTGAAGCTTTCTTT.

This sequence joins TRBV10-3 and TRBJ2-5; D gene uncertain. Germline loops: CDR1 ENHRY, CDR2 SYGVKD. The CDR3 is 12 residues long. The V and J ends lost 6 bases and 4 bases respectively, with 9 bases between them. CDR3 region: CAISQNGETQYF. CDR3 nucleotides: TGTGCCATCAGCCAGAATGGAGAGACCCAGTACTTC.